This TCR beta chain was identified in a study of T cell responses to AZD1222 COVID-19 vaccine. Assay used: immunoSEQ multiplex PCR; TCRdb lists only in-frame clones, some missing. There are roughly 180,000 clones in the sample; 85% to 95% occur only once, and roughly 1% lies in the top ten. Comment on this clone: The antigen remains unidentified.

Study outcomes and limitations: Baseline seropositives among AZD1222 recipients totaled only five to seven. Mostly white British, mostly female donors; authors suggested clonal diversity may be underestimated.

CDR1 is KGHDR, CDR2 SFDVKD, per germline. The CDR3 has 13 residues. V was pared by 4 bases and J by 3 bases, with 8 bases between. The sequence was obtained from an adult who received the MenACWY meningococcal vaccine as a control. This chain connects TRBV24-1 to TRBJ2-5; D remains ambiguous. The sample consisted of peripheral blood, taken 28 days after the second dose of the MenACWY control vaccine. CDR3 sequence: CATSDPLKETQYF. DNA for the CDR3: TGTGCCACCAGTGACCCCTTAAAAGAGACCCAGTACTTC.